This section outlines one T cell receptor (beta chain) sequence together with its context. Its antigen is currently unknown. The germline V gene has CDR1 SGHRS and CDR2 YFSETQ. The length of the CDR3 is 14 residues. V was cut by 1 base and J by 6 bases, with 10 bases left in between. The data are from a study of T cell responses to AZD1222 COVID-19 vaccine. Study-wide background: Second-dose intervals near 4 or 12 weeks were combined.

Findings and caveats of the study: As reported, nearly half of all spike-specific TCRs target variant regions that are unmutated. White British ancestry dominated among donors, who included more females, and clonal diversity was possibly underestimated. Samples come after the peak T cell response, not at day 14.

Only in-frame clones appear in the TCRdb table, and some are missing; sequencing was by immunoSEQ multiplex PCR. The sample includes around 100,000 clones, roughly four fifths of them seen just once. Sequencing was performed on peripheral blood, taken on day 0 of AZD1222 vaccination. The TCR was taken from an adult in good health. The chain links TRBV5-1 to TRBJ1-4; TRBD1 might be the D (5 bases). CDR3 region: CASSLRGLDEKLFF. The CDR3 nucleotides are TGCGCCAGCAGCTTGAGGGGTTTAGATGAAAAACTGTTTTTT.